One sample yielded the 30 T cell receptor beta chains listed below, sequenced in a study of blood T cells in healthy people across ages. Sample-barcoded 5' priming and a J-beta primer mix drove a second PCR of about 6 to 12 cycles. TCRdb itself ran the 5' RACE reads through MiXCR, one entry per CDR3 protein. The profile shows 1.5 million to 2 million distinct CDR3 sequences, about 28% of them singletons. Sequenced sample: blood. The receptors shown here come from a woman aged 30 to 39 in good health.

Worth noting for this clonotype: Relative to the germline gene, one junction end is altered; a read error may explain this. The chain carries TRBV7-2 and TRBJ2-5, with D tentatively TRBD2 (5 bases). CDR3 length equals 16 residues. CDR1 and CDR2 from the germline V gene are SGHTA and FQGNSA. The CDR3 DNA reads as TGTGCCTGCAGCTTAGCGCTCACGACGCCTTACAATGAGCAGTACTTC. This encodes CACSLALTTPYNEQYF. Full variable domain (missing parts from reference TRBV7-2 and TRBJ2-5): GAGVSQSPSNKVTEKGKDVELRCDPISGHTALYWYRQSLGQGLEFLIYFQGNSAPDKSGLPSDRFSAERTGGSVSTLTIQRTQQEDSAVYLCACSLALTTPYNEQYFGPGTRLLVL.

Details on this clonotype: It may be a read error: a sequence one base away is much more abundant. The V call is TRBV3-1, the J call TRBJ2-1, with 9 bases that match TRBD2. V dropped 0 bases and J dropped 10; count of bases not matched to a gene: 7. CDR3 size: 15 residues. In germline, CDR1 is LGHDT, CDR2 YNNKEL (reference sequence). The CDR3 loop reads CASSQDWTSVVEQFF. Here the CDR3 DNA reads TGTGCCAGCAGCCAAGATTGGACTAGCGTAGTCGAGCAGTTCTTC.

Comment on this clonotype: One base away lies a much larger clone, so this may be a sequencing read error. The chain has TRBV7-2 and TRBJ2-7; D is possibly TRBD1 or TRBD2 (6 bases each). Trimming shortened V by 2 bases and J by 5 bases, and 25 bases separated the two germline ends. The CDR3 consists of 18 residues. Germline CDR1 SGHTA, CDR2 FQGNSA. CDR3 DNA: TGTGCCAGCAGCTTACGCGCACAGTTTCTAACACGGGGGCACGAGCAGTACTTC. This codes for CASSLRAQFLTRGHEQYF.

This clonotype was seen at least ten times. The junction departs from the called germline gene at one end, perhaps through a read error. The chain uses TRBV12-3 or TRBV12-4 and TRBJ1-6, with TRBD1 matching 7 bases. The CDR3 loop spans 13 amino acids. The CDR3 DNA is TGTGCCAGCAGCTTAGACAGGGATTCACCCCTCCACTTT. Translation gives CASSLDRDSPLHF.

The CDR3: CASSDSPWRDGYTF. The CDR3 DNA reads as TGTGCCAGCAGTGATTCCCCCTGGAGGGATGGCTACACCTTC. V usage is TRBV25-1 and J usage is TRBJ1-2; D remains ambiguous. The CDR3 runs to 14 residues. Germline V CDR1 and CDR2: MGHDK, SYGVNS. V was shortened by 3 bases and J by 6 bases, with 14 bases between the two germline ends.

This clonotype came up a few times. V gene TRBV15 combines with J gene TRBJ1-2, with 7 bases fitting TRBD1. The V and J ends lost 3 bases and 5 bases, in that order; junction bases with no gene match: 9. The germline gives CDR1 LNHNV, CDR2 YYDKDF (reference sequence). The CDR3 extends over 15 amino acids. DNA for the CDR3: TGTGCCACCAGCAGTCCCGAGGGGGACAGTTATGGCTACACCTTC. This encodes CATSSPEGDSYGYTF.

This clonotype has at least ten counts. The CDR3, as DNA: TGTGCCAGCAGCTTAGATAAGGCAGGGTGGGGGATTCAGTACTTC. Its protein is CASSLDKAGWGIQYF. The chain uses TRBV11-2 and TRBJ2-4, with D perhaps TRBD1 or TRBD2 (5 bases each). The CDR3 loop spans 15 amino acids. The V gene's germline CDR1 is SGHAT and CDR2 FQNNGV. Trimming left V 0 bases short and J 10 bases short, with 16 bases between.

This chain's CDR3 is CASSPVAGGSYNEQYF. The CDR3 DNA sequence: TGTGCCAGCAGCCCCGTCGCGGGGGGGTCCTACAATGAGCAGTACTTC. The rearrangement joins TRBV4-2 to TRBJ2-7; 9 bases are a match to TRBD2. CDR3 length: 16 amino acids. CDR1 and CDR2 (germline): LGHNA, YNFKEQ. V lost 4 bases to trimming and J lost 7 bases; unmatched junction nucleotides: 14.

This clonotype came up a few times. The chain employs TRBV12-3 or TRBV12-4 and TRBJ2-7; the match to TRBD2 covers 9 bases. V lost 4 bases, J lost 2 bases, and 9 bases stayed unmatched. This CDR3 comprises 16 residues. CDR3 amino acids: CASSSTPGLATYEQYF. As DNA, the CDR3 is TGTGCCAGCAGTTCCACTCCGGGACTAGCAACCTACGAGCAGTACTTC.

Only a few counts were recorded for this clonotype. CDR3 nucleotide sequence: TGTGCCAGCAGCCTCAGCGGGGGGGCCCCAGATACGCAGTATTTT. Its translation is CASSLSGGAPDTQYF. The chain carries TRBV7-2 and TRBJ2-3; the match to TRBD2 covers 10 bases. Germline CDR1 and CDR2: SGHTA and FQGNSA. J gave up 4 bases and V 5 bases, and 6 bases lay outside the gene matches. The CDR3 spans 15 residues.

The chain uses TRBV10-3 and TRBJ2-7, with D possibly being TRBD1 (6 bases). V lost 6 bases and J 3 bases, leaving 15 bases between the germline ends. From germline, CDR1 is ENHRY and CDR2 SYGVKD. The length of the CDR3 is 14 residues. CDR3 region: CAIREQGTGYEQYF. The CDR3, as DNA: TGTGCCATCAGAGAACAGGGAACGGGCTACGAGCAGTACTTC.

This sequence joins TRBV12-3 or TRBV12-4 and TRBJ2-3; 10 nucleotides agree with TRBD2. V was pared by 6 bases and J by 2 bases, with 8 bases of the junction left unmatched. This CDR3 is 16 amino acids long. CDR3 residues: CASRSSGGGSTDTQYF. CDR3 bases: TGTGCCAGCAGGTCAAGCGGGGGGGGTTCCACAGATACGCAGTATTTT.

This chain joins TRBV20-1 and TRBJ2-6; D is ambiguous. Trimming took 0 bases from V and 1 from J, leaving 10 bases between them. Per germline, CDR1 DFQATT and CDR2 SNEGSKA (reference sequence). There are 16 residues in the CDR3. The CDR3 loop is CSARDLSNSGANVLTF. The CDR3 coding sequence is TGCAGTGCTAGAGATCTGAGTAATTCTGGGGCCAACGTCCTGACTTTC.

This clonotype has only a few counts. The chain is built from TRBV18 and TRBJ2-7, with D possibly called TRBD1 or TRBD2 (5 bases each). Trimming shortened V by 0 bases and J by 4 bases, and 13 bases separated the two germline ends. The CDR3 totals 15 residues. CDR1 is KGHSH, CDR2 LQKENI, per germline. CDR3 sequence reads: CASSPPSGGGYEQYF. For the CDR3, the DNA is TGTGCCAGCTCACCACCCTCTGGGGGTGGGTACGAGCAGTACTTC.

This clonotype was seen ten or more times. J is TRBJ1-4 and V is TRBV7-7; no clear D gene. Trimming pared 5 bases from V and 3 bases from J, leaving 7 bases between. CDR1 is SSHAT, CDR2 FNYEAQ, per germline (reference sequence). There are 13 residues in the CDR3. CDR3 in DNA: TGTGCCAGCAGCGTGGGTCCTAATGAAAAACTGTTTTTT. Protein: CASSVGPNEKLFF.

This clonotype was seen more than once but under ten times. The chain is built from TRBV12-3 or TRBV12-4 and TRBJ1-2, with D possibly matching TRBD1 (5 bases). The germline V and J ends were trimmed by 3 bases and 4 bases, with 12 bases remaining between them. CDR3 length: 14 amino acids. CDR3 loop: CASSLRGEPYGYTF. The CDR3 nucleotides read TGTGCCAGCAGTTTGCGAGGGGAGCCCTATGGCTACACCTTC.

The V gene is TRBV12-3 or TRBV12-4, the J gene TRBJ1-5, with D hard to call. The CDR3 sequence is 15 residues long. The V gene lost 5 bases and the J gene lost 3 bases, with 14 bases spanning the gap. The CDR3 sequence: CASSPIGQVNQPQHF. The DNA for the CDR3 is TGTGCCAGCAGTCCAATCGGGCAGGTCAATCAGCCCCAGCATTTT.

The chain joins TRBV9 to TRBJ1-2; D is unclear. V lost 0 bases and J 4 bases, leaving 7 bases between the germline ends. This CDR3 spans 13 amino acids. Germline loops: CDR1 SGDLS, CDR2 YYNGEE. The CDR3: CASSVESPYGYTF. The CDR3 DNA reads TGTGCCAGCAGCGTAGAGAGTCCCTATGGCTACACCTTC.

The V gene is TRBV20-1, the J gene TRBJ2-7, with a tentative D call TRBD2 (5 bases). The CDR3 spans 17 residues. Deletions cut 2 bases from V and 7 bases from J, with 27 bases between. Germline CDR1 reads DFQATT; CDR2 reads SNEGSKA (reference sequence). CDR3 protein: CSARPNGVDLLYNEQYF. CDR3 DNA sequence: TGCAGTGCTAGACCCAACGGGGTGGATTTGCTTTACAATGAGCAGTACTTC.

The chain joins TRBV9 to TRBJ1-2; D gene ambiguous. Trimming took off 4 bases at V and 7 bases at J, with 17 bases between the two ends. Germline CDR1 is SGDLS and CDR2 is YYNGEE. The CDR3 sequence is 14 residues long. DNA for the CDR3: TGTGCCAGCAGCACTGGCGGCCCTAAGCTTGGCTACACCTTC. Protein: CASSTGGPKLGYTF.

There are many counts of this clonotype. This chain links TRBV12-3 or TRBV12-4 with TRBJ1-4; D is unresolved. This CDR3 has 12 residues. Trimming removed 4 bases at V and 7 bases at J, with 7 bases between. Here the CDR3 DNA reads TGTGCCAGCAGTTCGGAAGGTGAAAAACTGTTTTTT. This codes for CASSSEGEKLFF.

The J gene is TRBJ1-5, the V gene TRBV4-1, with D perhaps matching TRBD1 (6 bases). CDR1 and CDR2 (germline): MGHRA, YSYEKL. This CDR3 has 19 amino acids. V was cut by 2 bases and J by 4 bases, with 24 bases left in between. As DNA, the CDR3 is TGCGCCAGCAGCCAACTCGCGTGGGTACAGGGTGAGGGGAATCAGCCCCAGCATTTT. Residues: CASSQLAWVQGEGNQPQHF.

There are a few counts of this clonotype. V and J are TRBV21-1 and TRBJ2-3; the D call of TRBD1 is as the table states it, not checked on the DNA. TRBV21-1 is recorded as a pseudogene. This CDR3 is built from 14 residues. The CDR3 spells CASSKGTQGGTQYF. The CDR3, as DNA: TGTGCCAGCAGCAAAGGGACACAGGGAGGTACGCAGTATTTT.

CDR3: CASSPHSPYNEQFF. The CDR3 bases are TGTGCCAGCTCACCTCATAGCCCCTACAATGAGCAGTTCTTC. The chain has TRBV18 and TRBJ2-1; D gene unclear. The V end lost 3 bases, the J end lost 2 bases, and 8 bases lay between the germline ends. CDR1 and CDR2 (germline): KGHSH, LQKENI. This CDR3 is 14 amino acids long.

This clonotype turned up a few times. This rearrangement joins TRBV11-2 to TRBJ1-1, with no clear D. Per the germline V gene, CDR1 is SGHAT and CDR2 is FQNNGV. Trimming pared 1 base from V and 1 base from J, leaving 10 bases between. The CDR3 is 15 amino acids. The CDR3 protein is CASSLGGSTNTEAFF. CDR3 in DNA: TGTGCCAGCAGCTTAGGGGGTAGCACGAACACTGAAGCTTTCTTT.

Details on this clonotype: One end of the junction varies from germline; a read error may be responsible. The DNA for the CDR3 is TGTGCCTGCAGTTTATACAGGGCTGGTGGCTACACCTTC. Translation gives CACSLYRAGGYTF. The chain carries TRBV28 and TRBJ1-2, with a tentative D call TRBD1 (6 bases). CDR1 and CDR2 (germline): MDHEN, SYDVKM. This CDR3 comprises 13 residues.

The chain employs TRBV27 and TRBJ2-1, with D possibly being TRBD1 or TRBD2 (5 bases each). Trimming took off 8 bases at V and 9 bases at J, with 14 bases between the two ends. The CDR3 totals 12 residues. Germline V lookup: CDR1 MNHEY, CDR2 SMNVEV (reference sequence). The CDR3 region is CASWGSRTEQFF. The CDR3, as DNA: TGTGCCAGCTGGGGGAGCCGCACTGAGCAGTTCTTC.

The genes are TRBV14 and TRBJ1-2; D is perhaps TRBD1 (5 bases). The CDR3 extends over 13 amino acids. With 6 bases removed from V and 6 bases from J, the gap between germline ends came to 14 bases. Germline-derived CDR1 and CDR2 are SGHDN and FVKESK. In nucleotides, the CDR3 is TGTGCCAGCAGGCGCCGGGGCGCCGATGGCTACACCTTC. Its protein is CASRRRGADGYTF.

For this clonotype: The junction shows a germline mismatch at one end, possibly a read error. The chain uses TRBV12-3 or TRBV12-4 and TRBJ2-1; D remains ambiguous. The CDR3 extends over 15 amino acids. The CDR3 loop is CASGLGAVLYNEQFF. Here the CDR3 DNA reads TGTGCCAGCGGTTTAGGAGCCGTCCTGTACAATGAGCAGTTCTTC.

Turning to this clonotype: Given a much more abundant clone one base away, this may be a read error. The chain is built from TRBV3-1 and TRBJ2-5; 9 bases match TRBD1. The CDR3 is 16 amino acids. Germline V CDR1 and CDR2: LGHDT, YNNKEL (reference sequence). DNA for the CDR3: TGTGCCAGCAGCGAAGGACAGGGGTATAGTTGGTTGGGGCAGGACTTC. Its translation: CASSEGQGYSWLGQDF.